This T cell receptor (beta chain) was sequenced for a study of T cell responses to AZD1222 COVID-19 vaccine. Study results and caveats: Sampled repertoires all dated from after the peak T cell response. Clonal diversity was possibly underestimated, and white British individuals and females predominated among donors.

V lost 8 bases to trimming and J lost 3 bases, with 13 bases between them. Germline V gene data show CDR1 as MDHEN and CDR2 as SYDVKM. The CDR3 is 13 amino acids. The data were produced by immunoSEQ multiplex PCR, yet TCRdb's version contains in-frame clones alone and is incomplete. Here the sample spans more than 150,000 clones, 88% being singletons. For this clone: Antigen specificity is unknown.

The sequence was collected from an adult who received the AZD1222 COVID-19 vaccine. Material: peripheral blood, obtained 28 days after the second AZD1222 dose. The chain couples TRBV28 to TRBJ1-2; no firm D call. The CDR3 loop is CASRAGSDYGYTF. The CDR3 DNA reads as TGTGCCAGCCGGGCGGGGAGCGACTATGGCTACACCTTC.